This TCR beta chain was captured in a study of blood T cell repertoires in COVID-19. The germline V gene encodes CDR1 LNHDA and CDR2 SQIVND (reference sequence). This CDR3 comprises 19 residues. After removal of 7 bases from V and 2 bases from J, the junction contained 18 bases not matched to a gene. The protocol was immunoSEQ multiplex PCR, while the TCRdb copy is restricted to in-frame clones and leaves out a portion. The sample contains more than 100,000 clones, 90% of which appear only once. The chain has TRBV19 and TRBJ2-2; 8 bases are a match to TRBD2. Sample: peripheral blood. The TCR sequence derives from a woman aged 60-75 years with COVID-19, enrolled during active disease. The CDR3 DNA is TGTGCCAGTACTCGGCGCGGGGGGCATGGGACTCTAAACACCGGGGAGCTGTTTTTT. It is translated as CASTRRGGHGTLNTGELFF. Combining the CDR3 with reference TRBV19 and TRBJ2-2 gives the whole variable domain DGGITQSPKYLFRKEGQNVTLSCEQNLNHDAMYWYRQDPGQGLRLIYYSQIVNDFQKGDIAEGYSVSREKKESFPLTVTSAQKNPTAFYLCASTRRGGHGTLNTGELFFGEGSRLTVL.